The 30 T cell receptor beta chains given below trace back to one sample, sequenced in a study of cytomegalovirus exposure and HLA in healthy donors (dated by TCRdb to 2016 to 2017). Receptor amplification or capture employed the immunoSEQ multiplex PCR assay. Not all clones reach the TCRdb copy of this immuneACCESS table, which keeps in-frame sequences only. Checked studies attribute under half of the gap to unresolved V genes and leave the rest unexplained. The sample table contains about 240,000 clones; only one count was recorded for 86% of them. Together, the top ten hold around 1.2% of the sample. The sequencing input was PBMCs. The receptors stem from a woman aged 25 to 45 in good health and CMV-seropositive.

This chain connects TRBV2 to TRBJ1-2, with 9 bases lining up with TRBD1. With V trimmed by 11 bases and J by 7 bases, 8 bases remained unmatched. This CDR3 region has 12 residues. The germline V gene encodes CDR1 SNHLY and CDR2 FYNNEI. The DNA for the CDR3 is TGTGCCGGGACCGGGGACAGGGTTGGCTACACCTTC. It encodes CAGTGDRVGYTF.

This chain links TRBV13 with TRBJ2-5; 10 bases match TRBD2. The CDR3 consists of 16 residues. The V and J ends lost 4 bases and 2 bases, in that order; junction bases with no gene match: 7. The germline gives CDR1 PRHDT, CDR2 FYEKMQ (reference sequence). This CDR3 reads CASSYRGTSDQETQYF. In DNA form, the CDR3 reads TGTGCCAGCAGCTATCGAGGGACTAGCGATCAAGAGACCCAGTACTTC.

This chain links TRBV27 with TRBJ2-5, with 9 bases lining up with TRBD2. Germline CDR1 reads MNHEY; CDR2 reads SMNVEV (reference sequence). J lost 6 bases, V lost 3 bases, and 8 bases had no gene match. This CDR3 spans 15 amino acids. The DNA of the CDR3 is TGTGCCAGCAGTTTGGCTAGCGGGAATCCGAAGACCCAGTACTTC. This encodes CASSLASGNPKTQYF.

The genes are TRBV5-1 and TRBJ2-2, with 7 bases fitting TRBD2. The CDR3 has 17 amino acids. Looked up from germline, CDR1 is SGHRS and CDR2 is YFSETQ. V was clipped by 1 base and J by 0 bases; unmatched bases: 6. As DNA, the CDR3 is TGCGCCAGCAGCTTGATGGAAGCGGGGCCGAACACCGGGGAGCTGTTTTTT. Translated: CASSLMEAGPNTGELFF.

The V gene is TRBV5-1, the J gene TRBJ2-1; 12 positions match TRBD2. CDR1 and CDR2 (germline): SGHRS, YFSETQ. The CDR3 totals 15 residues. Trimming removed 5 bases from V and 9 bases from J; junction bases left unmatched: 9. DNA for the CDR3: TGCGCCAGCAGAAGGACTAGCGGGGAGGGTCTTGAGCAGTTCTTC. This gives the protein CASRRTSGEGLEQFF. The full variable domain, its missing parts supplied by reference TRBV5-1 and TRBJ2-1, is KAGVTQTPRYLIKTRGQQVTLSCSPISGHRSVSWYQQTPGQGLQFLFEYFSETQRNKGNFPGRFSGRQFSNSRSEMNVSTLELGDSALYLCASRRTSGEGLEQFFGPGTRLTVL.

DNA of the CDR3: TGTGCCAGCAGTTTAGAAAGGGGCTCTGGGGCCAACGTCCTGACTTTC. This sequence encodes CASSLERGSGANVLTF. This chain joins TRBV27 and TRBJ2-6; tentatively, D is TRBD1 (5 bases). The CDR3 extends over 16 amino acids. The V and J ends lost 2 bases and 0 bases respectively, with 8 bases between them. Germline V lookup: CDR1 MNHEY, CDR2 SMNVEV (reference sequence).

This rearrangement joins TRBV2 to TRBJ2-2, with 7 nucleotides matching TRBD2. Germline CDR1 SNHLY, CDR2 FYNNEI. This CDR3 spans 13 amino acids. V was clipped by 8 bases and J by 4 bases; unmatched bases: 4. CDR3 sequence: CASGLEITGELFF. CDR3 nucleotides: TGTGCCAGCGGACTAGAGATCACCGGGGAGCTGTTTTTT.

J is TRBJ2-3 and V is TRBV18; 9 bases map to TRBD2. Germline loops: CDR1 KGHSH, CDR2 LQKENI. J lost 1 base, V lost 3 bases, and 5 bases had no gene match. This CDR3 is 16 amino acids long. The CDR3, as DNA: TGTGCCAGCTCACCTAAAGCTAGCGGGGGCACAGATACGCAGTATTTT. Amino acids: CASSPKASGGTDTQYF.

The V gene is TRBV25-1, the J gene TRBJ2-3; 7 nucleotides line up with TRBD2. Trimming took 3 bases from V and 2 from J; bases not matched to a gene: 8. The germline gives CDR1 MGHDK, CDR2 SYGVNS. This CDR3 spans 16 amino acids. CDR3 loop: CASSDGLADYTDTQYF. The CDR3 DNA reads as TGTGCCAGCAGTGATGGGCTAGCGGACTACACAGATACGCAGTATTTT. Variable domain in full (rest from reference TRBV25-1 and TRBJ2-3): EADIYQTPRYLVIGTGKKITLECSQTMGHDKMYWYQQDPGMELHLIHYSYGVNSTEKGDLSSESTVSRIRTEHFPLTLESARPSHTSQYLCASSDGLADYTDTQYFGPGTRLTVL.

The chain recombines TRBV25-1 with TRBJ2-5, with 7 bases identical to TRBD1. Germline V lookup: CDR1 MGHDK, CDR2 SYGVNS. This CDR3 has 13 residues. The V and J ends lost 6 bases and 5 bases, in that order; junction bases with no gene match: 6. In DNA, the CDR3 is TGTGCCAGCAGCAGGGGGAATAGCGAGACCCAGTACTTC. This translates into CASSRGNSETQYF.

The rearrangement joins TRBV19 to TRBJ2-7, with 10 bases matching TRBD2. Germline loops: CDR1 LNHDA, CDR2 SQIVND (reference sequence). J gave up 6 bases and V 6 bases, and 11 bases lay outside the gene matches. The CDR3 totals 15 residues. CDR3 nucleotide sequence: TGTGCCAGTAGGCGCCTAGCGGGAGATAGTGCCGAGCAGTACTTC. It encodes CASRRLAGDSAEQYF.

The V and J genes are TRBV5-4 and TRBJ2-5; D may be TRBD2 (6 bases). The V end was cut by 1 base, the J end by 5 bases, with 9 bases between. The CDR3 covers 13 residues. Germline values: CDR1 SGHNT, CDR2 YYREEE (reference sequence). The CDR3 DNA sequence: TGTGCCAGCAGCTTGCGGGAGCTTGAGACCCAGTACTTC. It codes for CASSLRELETQYF.

This chain joins TRBV6-5 and TRBJ2-1; D unclear. CDR1 is MNHEY, CDR2 SVGAGI, per germline. Trimming took off 4 bases at V and 1 base at J, with 8 bases between the two ends. The CDR3 covers 14 residues. The DNA of the CDR3 is TGTGCCAGCAGTTGGGCTCCATCCTACAATGAGCAGTTCTTC. This sequence encodes CASSWAPSYNEQFF.

This rearrangement joins TRBV7-8 to TRBJ2-7; 9 bases match TRBD1. The CDR3 totals 14 residues. After removal of 5 bases from V and 4 bases from J, the junction contained 6 bases not matched to a gene. The germline gives CDR1 SGHVS, CDR2 FQNEAQ. The CDR3 loop reads CASSAGTGYYEQYF. In DNA form, the CDR3 reads TGTGCCAGCAGCGCCGGGACAGGGTATTACGAGCAGTACTTC.

This clone showed up just once. This sequence joins TRBV6-5 and TRBJ2-7, with D possibly being TRBD2 (6 bases). Trimming took off 0 bases at V and 1 base at J, with 7 bases between the two ends. The germline V gene has CDR1 MNHEY and CDR2 SVGAGI. The CDR3 runs to 14 residues. CDR3 protein: CASSYSGLSYEQYF. In DNA form, the CDR3 reads TGTGCCAGCAGTTACTCGGGACTTTCCTACGAGCAGTACTTC.

This clone was seen once. Additional DNA sequences in this sample encode the identical CDR3. V is TRBV27 and J is TRBJ2-7, with 9 nucleotides matching TRBD1. J was trimmed by 4 bases and V by 6 bases; bases with no gene match: 7. The CDR3 sequence is 14 residues long. Germline V CDR1 and CDR2: MNHEY, SMNVEV (reference sequence). The CDR3 sequence: CASRDDRGTYEQYF. CDR3 sequence (DNA): TGTGCCAGCAGGGACGACAGGGGGACTTACGAGCAGTACTTC.

The rearrangement joins TRBV9 to TRBJ2-1; 7 bases are a match to TRBD2. CDR3 length: 15 residues. The junction had 7 bases not matched to a gene; V was cut back by 0 bases and J by 7 bases. The germline CDR1 and CDR2 sequences are SGDLS and YYNGEE. The CDR3 DNA reads TGTGCCAGCAGCGTAGCTGCGGGAGTAGCAAATGAGCAGTTCTTC. Encoded protein: CASSVAAGVANEQFF.

In DNA form, the CDR3 reads TGTGCCAGCTCCCCCTCGTCGGGACTTCTCCTCAATCAGCCCCAGCATTTT. Its translation is CASSPSSGLLLNQPQHF. This chain uses TRBV27 with TRBJ1-5, with a tentative D call TRBD1 (5 bases). Per germline, CDR1 MNHEY and CDR2 SMNVEV (reference sequence). Trimming removed 8 bases from V and 3 bases from J, with 23 bases in between. The CDR3 sequence is 17 residues long.

The rearrangement joins TRBV7-2 to TRBJ1-3; D is uncertain. Per the germline V gene, CDR1 is SGHTA and CDR2 is FQGNSA. Between the trimmed V and J ends, which lost 1 base and 4 bases, there was a span of 11 bases. There are 15 residues in the CDR3. The CDR3 loop is CASSLDGSTGNTIYF. Written as DNA, the CDR3 is TGTGCCAGCAGCTTAGATGGGAGTACAGGAAACACCATATATTTT.

The chain is built from TRBV6-1 and TRBJ2-5, with 8 bases fitting TRBD1. V lost 8 bases and J lost 8; bases outside the gene matches: 10. There are 13 residues in the CDR3. The germline V gene has CDR1 MNHNS and CDR2 SASEGT. The CDR3 sequence: CASRQGLGVTQYF. Here the CDR3 DNA reads TGTGCCAGCCGACAGGGGCTTGGGGTCACCCAGTACTTC.

CDR3 amino acids: CASSIYSASNEQFF. The CDR3, as DNA: TGTGCCAGTAGTATATATTCCGCGTCCAATGAGCAGTTCTTC. The rearrangement joins TRBV19 to TRBJ2-1; no firm D call. The CDR3 runs 14 residues. Trimming stripped 2 bases from V and 6 bases from J, with 11 bases between. CDR1 is LNHDA, CDR2 SQIVND, per germline (reference sequence).

The chain combines TRBV19 with TRBJ1-5; D unresolved. The V gene's germline CDR1 is LNHDA and CDR2 SQIVND (reference sequence). Trimming pared 1 base from V and 4 bases from J, leaving 8 bases between. There are 14 residues in the CDR3. Here the CDR3 reads CASSIAGGNQPQHF. The CDR3 DNA is TGTGCCAGTAGTATAGCTGGAGGTAATCAGCCCCAGCATTTT.

The chain is built from TRBV2 and TRBJ1-5; a possible D gene is TRBD1 (6 bases). The germline V gene has CDR1 SNHLY and CDR2 FYNNEI. Trimming cost V 4 bases and J 1 base, with 8 bases left between them. CDR3 length equals 14 residues. The CDR3 DNA reads TGTGCCAGCAGTGGGACAGTAAGCAATCAGCCCCAGCATTTT. This translates into CASSGTVSNQPQHF.

The rearrangement links TRBV7-9 to TRBJ2-3, with 11 bases matching TRBD2. From germline, CDR1 is SEHNR and CDR2 FQNEAQ (reference sequence). The CDR3 is 15 residues long. Trimming took 6 bases from V and 4 from J; bases not matched to a gene: 6. CDR3 nucleotide sequence: TGTGCCAGCAGTCCCGGGACTAGCGGCGCAGATACGCAGTATTTT. Translated: CASSPGTSGADTQYF.

This sequence joins TRBV30 and TRBJ1-3; D is possibly TRBD1 (6 bases). V lost 0 bases and J 0 bases, leaving 15 bases between the germline ends. CDR1 and CDR2 from the germline V gene are GTSNPN and SVGIG (reference sequence). The CDR3 runs 17 residues. The CDR3 protein is CAWSVGKTGSSGNTIYF. The CDR3 DNA reads TGTGCCTGGAGTGTGGGGAAAACAGGGAGCTCTGGAAACACCATATATTTT.

A note on this clone: The junction and the germline gene differ at one end; a read error may be behind it. The chain recombines TRBV7-7 with TRBJ2-7, with 7 bases that match TRBD2. This CDR3 is built from 13 residues. Germline assignment: CDR1 SSHAT and CDR2 FNYEAQ (reference sequence). In DNA, the CDR3 is TGTGCTAGCAGCCCCTCCGGGGGGTACGAGCAGTACTTC. Amino acids: CASSPSGGYEQYF.

J is TRBJ1-4 and V is TRBV27; D is ambiguous. Trimming took 2 bases from V and 4 from J, leaving 8 bases between them. Germline V gene lookup returns CDR1 MNHEY and CDR2 SMNVEV (reference sequence). This CDR3 spans 14 amino acids. The CDR3 coding sequence is TGTGCCAGCAGTTTAAAACAGTTTAATGAAAAACTGTTTTTT. This encodes CASSLKQFNEKLFF. The variable domain in full, with the rest retrieved from reference TRBV27 and TRBJ1-4, is EAQVTQNPRYLITVTGKKLTVTCSQNMNHEYMSWYRQDPGLGLRQIYYSMNVEVTDKGDVPEGYKVSRKEKRNFPLILESPSPNQTSLYFCASSLKQFNEKLFFGSGTQLSVL.

In DNA form, the CDR3 reads TGTGCCAGCAGCTTAGCGGCTGAGCGATATGGCTACACCTTC. Protein product: CASSLAAERYGYTF. The chain combines TRBV7-9 with TRBJ1-2; D gene unclear. This CDR3 comprises 14 residues. Germline values: CDR1 SEHNR, CDR2 FQNEAQ (reference sequence). Trimming cost V 0 bases and J 5 bases, with 10 bases left between them.

V is TRBV18 and J is TRBJ2-7; TRBD1 might be the D (6 bases). Per germline, CDR1 KGHSH and CDR2 LQKENI. The CDR3 runs 15 residues. Trimming pared 5 bases from V and 3 bases from J, leaving 17 bases between. As DNA, the CDR3 is TGTGCCAGCTCAGGCCTCCAGGGGATCTACTACGAGCAGTACTTC. As protein: CASSGLQGIYYEQYF.

The CDR3 here is CASSLSGTQGNEQFF. The CDR3, as DNA: TGTGCCAGCAGTTTGTCAGGGACTCAGGGCAATGAGCAGTTCTTC. The V gene is TRBV28, the J gene TRBJ2-1; TRBD2 might be the D (6 bases). Germline CDR1 MDHEN, CDR2 SYDVKM. This CDR3 has 15 residues. Trimming pared 3 bases from V and 6 bases from J, leaving 15 bases between.